This entry lists 21 T cell receptor beta chains sequenced from one sample in a study of vaccination effects on CD4 cells after COVID-19. Their antigens are not known. Produced via immunoSEQ multiplex PCR; TCRdb's table is partial and in-frame only. The data hold tens of thousands of clones, with approximately 72% observed a single time. Ahead of sequencing, the ViraFEST assay grew antigen-specific CD4+ T cells using viral peptide pools. Culturing for 9 to 10 days preceded CD4+ T cell isolation. Negative nucleocapsid antibody tests before and after vaccination confirmed no previous SARS-CoV-2 infection. The specimen comprised CD4+ T cells from PBMCs cultured with HCoV-NL63 spike peptides, sampled before COVID-19 vaccination. All receptors derive from a human donor who received a COVID-19 vaccine.

The chain is built from TRBV6-5 and TRBJ1-2; D is perhaps TRBD1 (5 bases). Trimming shortened V by 2 bases and J by 6 bases, and 13 bases separated the two germline ends. This CDR3 is built from 14 residues. Looked up from germline, CDR1 is MNHEY and CDR2 is SVGAGI. The CDR3 DNA follows: TGTGCCAGCAGTTACGGGACTGCCAGAGATGGCTACACCTTC. Translating it yields CASSYGTARDGYTF.

The sample holds a few counts of this clone. This chain joins TRBV4-3 and TRBJ2-1; D is perhaps TRBD1 (6 bases). Germline lookup yields CDR1 LGHNA and CDR2 YSLEER. The CDR3 runs to 13 residues. Trimming removed 4 bases at V and 14 bases at J, with 18 bases between. CDR3 bases: TGCGCCAGCAGCCGGGATACGACAGGCTTAAAGTTCTTC. It encodes CASSRDTTGLKFF.

This clone was seen a few times. The chain links TRBV5-5 to TRBJ1-2; D gene ambiguous. This CDR3 has 13 amino acids. Germline CDR1 SGHKS, CDR2 YYEKEE (reference sequence). The V end was cut by 0 bases, the J end by 3 bases, with 6 bases between. CDR3 in DNA: TGTGCCAGCAGCTTGGACGGGGACTATGGCTACACCTTC. Its protein product is CASSLDGDYGYTF.

A few counts support this clone. V and J are TRBV7-3 and TRBJ2-7, with D perhaps matching TRBD1 or TRBD2 (5 bases each). This CDR3 has 11 residues. CDR1 is SGHTA, CDR2 FQGTGA, per germline. Trimming took off 3 bases at V and 5 bases at J, with 5 bases between the two ends. The DNA of the CDR3 is TGTGCCAGCAGCTTGGGGGACGAGCAGTACGTC. This encodes CASSLGDEQYV.

The V gene is TRBV28, the J gene TRBJ2-5, with D perhaps matching TRBD2 (6 bases). The CDR3 consists of 15 residues. Deletions cut 8 bases from V and 7 bases from J, with 23 bases between. Germline CDR1 reads MDHEN; CDR2 reads SYDVKM. CDR3 in DNA: TGTGCCAGCTCCTCTGGGGGGACCCGGTATTGGACCCAGTACTTC. Amino acids: CASSSGGTRYWTQYF. Based on the CDR3 plus reference TRBV28 and TRBJ2-5, the full variable domain is DVKVTQSSRYLVKRTGEKVFLECVQDMDHENMFWYRQDPGLGLRLIYFSYDVKMKEKGDIPEGYSVSREKKERFSLILESASTNQTSMYLCASSSGGTRYWTQYFGPGTRLLVL.

This chain uses TRBV6-5 with TRBJ1-2; D possibly corresponds to TRBD1 (6 bases). The CDR3 runs to 14 residues. Between the trimmed V and J ends, which lost 2 bases and 6 bases, there was a span of 13 bases. The germline V gene has CDR1 MNHEY and CDR2 SVGAGI. The CDR3 DNA is TGTGCCAGCAGTTACAACGGACAGTCTCATGGCTACACCTTC. It codes for CASSYNGQSHGYTF.

This clone was observed a few times. This rearrangement joins TRBV19 to TRBJ1-6, with TRBD1 as a possible D gene (5 bases). The ends were cut back, 10 bases at V and 8 bases at J, with 18 bases in the middle. This CDR3 is 14 amino acids long. The germline V gene has CDR1 LNHDA and CDR2 SQIVND (reference sequence). CDR3 nucleotide sequence: TGTGCCACTCAGCGGGGCCCGGGGGATTCACCCCTCCACTTT. As protein: CATQRGPGDSPLHF.

J is TRBJ2-3 and V is TRBV14; 7 positions agree with TRBD1. The V gene end was trimmed by 4 bases and the J gene end by 0 bases; junction bases not matched to a gene: 10. Germline values: CDR1 SGHDN, CDR2 FVKESK. This CDR3 is built from 17 residues. In nucleotides, the CDR3 is TGTGCCAGCAGCCGCTACTACAGGGGCCAAAGCACAGATACGCAGTATTTT. This sequence encodes CASSRYYRGQSTDTQYF.

This clone was seen more than once but under ten times. V gene TRBV6-5 combines with J gene TRBJ1-1; D gene uncertain. The germline V gene has CDR1 MNHEY and CDR2 SVGAGI. The V end was cut by 0 bases, the J end by 3 bases, with 8 bases between. This CDR3 region has 14 residues. CDR3 in DNA: TGTGCCAGCAGTTACTCGGGAGTGCACACTGAAGCTTTCTTT. It yields the protein CASSYSGVHTEAFF.

The chain joins TRBV5-1 to TRBJ2-3, with 10 bases that match TRBD2. Germline CDR1 SGHRS, CDR2 YFSETQ. V shed 3 bases, J shed 1 base, and the junction held 5 bases outside the gene matches. The CDR3 sequence is 16 residues long. CDR3 amino acids: CASSSDLAGGTDTQYF. CDR3 DNA: TGCGCCAGCAGCTCTGATCTAGCGGGGGGCACAGATACGCAGTATTTT. The entire variable domain, with the rest obtained from reference TRBV5-1 and TRBJ2-3, is as follows: KAGVTQTPRYLIKTRGQQVTLSCSPISGHRSVSWYQQTPGQGLQFLFEYFSETQRNKGNFPGRFSGRQFSNSRSEMNVSTLELGDSALYLCASSSDLAGGTDTQYFGPGTRLTVL.

The chain is built from TRBV6-5 and TRBJ1-2, with 9 bases lining up with TRBD1. Germline-derived CDR1 and CDR2 are MNHEY and SVGAGI. The CDR3 spans 15 residues. Germline trimming cut 7 bases from V and 8 bases from J; bases unmatched to any gene: 14. CDR3 coding DNA: TGTGCCAGCACCGGCAGGACAGGGGTACTCGGCGGCTACACCTTC. Translation gives CASTGRTGVLGGYTF.

CDR3 in amino acids: CASSSGGTNEQYV. DNA of the CDR3: TGTGCCAGCAGTAGCGGGGGGACCAACGAGCAGTACGTC. The chain combines TRBV2 with TRBJ2-7; 9 bases are a match to TRBD2. Germline CDR1 and CDR2: SNHLY and FYNNEI. Trimming at V came to 5 bases and at J to 5 bases, leaving 4 bases not matched to a gene. There are 13 residues in the CDR3.

The V gene is TRBV9, the J gene TRBJ1-1; D is uncertain. Between the trimmed V and J ends, which lost 4 bases and 3 bases, there was a span of 10 bases. CDR3 length: 13 amino acids. Germline CDR1 SGDLS, CDR2 YYNGEE. CDR3 sequence (DNA): TGTGCCAGCAGCTCGGCCGGGGACACTGAAGCTTTCTTT. It codes for CASSSAGDTEAFF.

The chain uses TRBV29-1 and TRBJ2-6; 9 positions match TRBD1. The germline V gene has CDR1 SQVTM and CDR2 ANQGSEA. The CDR3 runs 16 residues. With 3 bases clipped from V and 4 bases from J, the junction kept 7 bases outside the gene matches. The CDR3 sequence: CSVEVWTGAGANVLTF. The CDR3 DNA is TGCAGCGTTGAGGTCTGGACAGGGGCCGGGGCCAACGTCCTGACTTTC.

This clone was observed a handful of times. This chain connects TRBV5-1 to TRBJ2-5, with D perhaps matching TRBD2 (5 bases). This CDR3 has 15 amino acids. The V end was cut by 2 bases, the J end by 4 bases, with 15 bases between. Germline CDR1 is SGHRS and CDR2 is YFSETQ. The CDR3 nucleotides are TGCGCCAGCAGCTTAGGCGCAGGAGGTGGAGAGACCCAGTACTTC. This sequence encodes CASSLGAGGGETQYF.

The chain carries TRBV2 and TRBJ2-1; TRBD1 is a possible D gene (6 bases). The V gene lost 10 bases and the J gene lost 3 bases, with 10 bases spanning the gap. Germline CDR1 reads SNHLY; CDR2 reads FYNNEI. This CDR3 is built from 12 residues. The CDR3 nucleotides read TGTGCCACCAGGGGCCTCTACAATGAGCAGTTCTTC. Translated, it gives CATRGLYNEQFF. Full variable domain (remainder filled in from reference TRBV2 and TRBJ2-1): EPEVTQTPSHQVTQMGQEVILRCVPISNHLYFYWYRQILGQKVEFLVSFYNNEISEKSEIFDDQFSVERPDGSNFTLKIRSTKLEDSAMYFCATRGLYNEQFFGPGTRLTVL.

The genes are TRBV4-3 and TRBJ1-2; tentatively, D is TRBD1 (5 bases). The CDR3 is made up of 13 amino acids. The germline V gene encodes CDR1 LGHNA and CDR2 YSLEER. The V end was cut by 0 bases, the J end by 7 bases, with 9 bases between. CDR3 amino acids: CASSQDRGTGYTF. In nucleotides, the CDR3 is TGCGCCAGCAGCCAAGATCGGGGCACTGGCTACACCTTC.

V usage is TRBV11-3 and J usage is TRBJ2-5; D is undetermined. V lost 5 bases and J lost 5, with 12 bases in between. The CDR3 is made up of 13 amino acids. The germline CDR1 and CDR2 sequences are SGHNT and YENEEA. CDR3 sequence reads: CASSRYSGETQYF. CDR3 bases: TGTGCCAGCAGCCGCTATAGTGGGGAGACCCAGTACTTC. Full variable domain (outside the CDR3, taken from reference TRBV11-3 and TRBJ2-5): EAGVVQSPRYKIIEKKQPVAFWCNPISGHNTLYWYLQNLGQGPELLIRYENEEAVDDSQLPKDRFSAERLKGVDSTLKIQPAELGDSAVYLCASSRYSGETQYFGPGTRLLVL.

This clone was counted a few times. Here the CDR3 reads CASSLSNQPQHF. CDR3 nucleotides: TGTGCCAGCTCACTTAGCAATCAGCCCCAGCATTTT. The chain joins TRBV18 to TRBJ1-5, with D unresolved. The CDR3 has 12 amino acids. Germline V gives CDR1 KGHSH, CDR2 LQKENI. Between the trimmed V and J ends, which lost 4 bases and 0 bases, there was a span of 1 base.

In its sample, this clone was seen once. V and J are TRBV5-1 and TRBJ1-5; no clear D gene. Trimming left V 0 bases short and J 4 bases short, with 8 bases between. This CDR3 has 14 residues. From germline, CDR1 is SGHRS and CDR2 YFSETQ. CDR3 region: CASSLDTGNQPQHF. The CDR3 region has the DNA TGCGCCAGCAGCTTGGACACTGGGAATCAGCCCCAGCATTTT.

The chain uses TRBV7-2 and TRBJ2-5; D remains ambiguous. Per germline, CDR1 SGHTA and CDR2 FQGNSA. V lost 3 bases to trimming and J lost 7 bases, with 12 bases between them. CDR3 length: 13 amino acids. Here the CDR3 reads CASSFSAMGTQYF. The CDR3 nucleotides are TGTGCCAGCAGCTTTAGTGCGATGGGGACCCAGTACTTC.